This TCR beta chain was found in a study of T cell responses to AZD1222 COVID-19 vaccine (dated by TCRdb to the early 2020s). Study-level background: AZD1222 recipients given second doses at about 4 weeks or at about 12 weeks were pooled, since spike-specific TCR depth and breadth were not found to differ between the two schedules. A total of 233 trial participants underwent TCR sequencing, of whom roughly 210 had received two doses of AZD1222 and approximately 26 had received two doses of the MenACWY control vaccine. Trial participants were enrolled by age into 18-55, 56-69 and 70-plus year subgroups, with 148, 28 and 57 TCR-sequenced participants respectively. Study-level results and caveats: Because no samples from the day 14 peak response were available, repertoires could be characterized only after the peak T cell response. Most participants were white British and females outnumbered males, and the authors suggested that clonal diversity may have been underestimated. Conclusions about previously exposed vaccinees are limited, since just 5 or 6 AZD1222 recipients were seropositive for SARS-CoV-2 at baseline. After two AZD1222 doses, spike-specific TCR breadth and depth were significantly higher than at day 0 and than in MenACWY recipients. Epitopes outside the regions mutated in the B.1.351 and B.1.1.7 variants were reportedly recognized by nearly half of the unique spike-specific TCRs. In the small 56-69-year group, the increase in depth fell short of significance, most likely because of low power. Vaccine-associated CD4 TCRs spanned the whole spike protein, with dominant responses in regions 160-218 and 743-854.

The CDR3 regions of human TCRbeta chains were subjected to immunosequencing. The study's processing was this. Repertoire TCRs were matched against a reference library of SARS-CoV-2-specific TCRs generated with the MIRA antigen-specificity platform. Breadth meant the fraction of unique TCRs that were SARS-CoV-2-associated, whereas depth meant the fraction of total T cells that were SARS-CoV-2-associated. Using the MIRA data, each spike-specific TCR was mapped to the spike region that the TCR reacts to and placed in a CD4 or CD8 class. Log10-transformed breadth and depth values were compared by one-way ANOVA with Sidak's multiple comparisons tests. Drawn from immuneACCESS, this table holds only the in-frame rearrangements with V and J called that TCRdb kept. Clones are partly lost; checked studies trace under half to an unresolved V gene and leave the rest unexplained. From that table come the V and J calls and clone size; the DNA was used to work out D and trimming. For this sample the table gives approximately 120,000 clones, of which about nine tenths were detected only once. Around 7.5% of the sample belongs to the ten largest clones.

The time point label corresponds to: baseline before first vaccination. The vaccinee samples were drawn from two UK trials, COV001 and COV002, one of which was a single-blind randomized controlled phase 2/3 trial testing AZD1222 (ChAdOx1 nCoV-19) in healthy adults. Trial participant PBMC samples were collected at day 0 and day 28 after the second dose for TCRbeta chain sequencing. In regard to this clone: Which antigen it targets is not known. Qualities for individual bases were not recorded, and no much larger clone is one base off.

Sequences were derived from peripheral blood, sampled on day 0 of AZD1222 vaccination. The sequence was collected from an adult in good health.

CDR3 protein: CASSSLGQGNSPLHF. The nucleotides are TGTGCCAGCAGCTCCTTGGGACAGGGGAACTCACCCCTCCACTTT. The chain is encoded by TRBV21-1 joined to TRBJ1-6; whether TRBD1, the table's D call, matches the DNA was not checked. TRBV21-1 is an annotated pseudogene. Including the terminal cysteine and phenylalanine, the CDR3 comprises 15 residues. The entry retains the CDR3 DNA only, 45 bases that are in frame from base 1.